Below are 24 T cell receptor beta chains sequenced from a single sample in a study of blood T cells in healthy people across ages. For the second PCR, which ran for about 7 to 11 cycles, a sample-barcoded 5' primer and a J-beta primer mix were used. TCRdb reprocessed the 5' RACE reads with MiXCR, giving one entry per CDR3 protein. The data show some 1.6 million distinct CDR3 sequences, with about 32% seen just once and around 11% held by the top ten. What was sequenced was blood. Receptor source: a woman aged 25-40 years in good health.

The genes are TRBV10-3 and TRBJ1-6; D is uncertain. V was cut by 3 bases and J by 6 bases, with 6 bases left in between. This CDR3 is 13 amino acids long. Germline CDR1 and CDR2: ENHRY and SYGVKD. The CDR3 protein is CAISDDRNSPLHF. DNA of the CDR3: TGTGCCATCAGTGACGACCGTAATTCACCCCTCCACTTT.

The table lists this clonotype with a count of one. V gene TRBV7-6 combines with J gene TRBJ2-3; the D gene is possibly TRBD2 (6 bases). Germline CDR1 SGHVS, CDR2 FNYEAQ. The CDR3 totals 13 residues. V was shortened by 5 bases and J by 6 bases, with 12 bases between the two germline ends. This CDR3 reads CASSPEAGDTQYF. CDR3 DNA sequence: TGTGCCAGCAGCCCCGAGGCGGGGGATACGCAGTATTTT.

The chain employs TRBV6-5 and TRBJ1-2; D may be TRBD1 (6 bases). The CDR3 is 13 residues long. The germline CDR1 and CDR2 sequences are MNHEY and SVGAGI. V was trimmed by 0 bases and J by 8 bases, leaving 10 bases between them. The CDR3 loop reads CASSYSGGQGYTF. DNA of the CDR3: TGTGCCAGCAGTTACTCAGGGGGGCAAGGCTACACCTTC.

The J gene is TRBJ2-2, the V gene TRBV29-1; D is ambiguous. V lost 4 bases and J lost 4, with 10 bases in between. Germline loops: CDR1 SQVTM, CDR2 ANQGSEA. There are 13 residues in the CDR3. CDR3 coding DNA: TGCAGCGTTGCAGGTTCGAGCACCGGGGAGCTGTTTTTT. It translates to CSVAGSSTGELFF.

This clonotype was observed a handful of times. This rearrangement joins TRBV27 to TRBJ2-3, with D possibly matching TRBD2 (7 bases). The CDR3 is made up of 16 amino acids. Germline CDR1 and CDR2: MNHEY and SMNVEV (reference sequence). Trimming stripped 6 bases from V and 4 bases from J, with 20 bases between. The CDR3 bases are TGTGCCAGCAGGGGGATGGGGGGGGGGCAGGCAGATACGCAGTATTTT. Its translation is CASRGMGGGQADTQYF.

The gene calls are TRBV5-1 and TRBJ1-4; tentatively, D is TRBD1 (6 bases). This CDR3 is 14 amino acids long. V dropped 4 bases and J dropped 7 bases, with 14 bases sitting between them. In germline, CDR1 is SGHRS, CDR2 YFSETQ. CDR3 region: CASSRRDKGEKLFF. CDR3 nucleotides: TGCGCCAGCAGCCGCCGGGACAAGGGTGAAAAACTGTTTTTT.

This clonotype was counted between two and nine times. The rearrangement links TRBV10-3 to TRBJ2-7, with 8 bases identical to TRBD2. The CDR3 is 15 amino acids. The germline gives CDR1 ENHRY, CDR2 SYGVKD. J was trimmed by 7 bases and V by 3 bases; bases with no gene match: 11. This chain's CDR3 is CAISDGSGSGGEQYF. The CDR3, as DNA: TGTGCCATCAGTGACGGGAGCGGGAGCGGAGGAGAGCAGTACTTC.

This clonotype is a singleton in its sample. The genes are TRBV20-1 and TRBJ2-3, with TRBD2 matching 8 bases. J lost 2 bases, V lost 3 bases, and 7 bases had no gene match. The germline gives CDR1 DFQATT, CDR2 SNEGSKA (reference sequence). This CDR3 has 15 amino acids. CDR3 bases: TGCAGTGCTAGTGGTAGCGGGACCGCCACAGATACGCAGTATTTT. The encoded protein is CSASGSGTATDTQYF.

The chain links TRBV4-1 to TRBJ2-7; D is possibly TRBD2 (5 bases). This CDR3 spans 15 amino acids. Trimming took off 4 bases at V and 1 base at J, with 14 bases between the two ends. Looked up from germline, CDR1 is MGHRA and CDR2 is YSYEKL. Here the CDR3 reads CASSPHLGRSYEQYF. The CDR3 DNA sequence: TGCGCCAGCAGCCCCCACTTGGGGAGATCCTACGAGCAGTACTTC.

This chain links TRBV7-9 with TRBJ1-3, with a possible D match to TRBD1 (6 bases). Per the germline V gene, CDR1 is SEHNR and CDR2 is FQNEAQ (reference sequence). Trimming shortened V by 4 bases and J by 4 bases, and 17 bases separated the two germline ends. This CDR3 contains 16 residues. This chain's CDR3 is CASSSRDISGGNTIYF. CDR3 DNA: TGTGCCAGCAGCTCTCGGGACATCTCTGGGGGAAACACCATATATTTT.

This clonotype was recorded a few times. The chain employs TRBV7-9 and TRBJ2-7, with D possibly being TRBD2 (5 bases). Trimming left V 6 bases short and J 10 bases short, with 16 bases between. Per the germline V gene, CDR1 is SEHNR and CDR2 is FQNEAQ (reference sequence). The CDR3 spans 12 residues. The CDR3 is CASSSTDGGQYF. In DNA form, the CDR3 reads TGTGCCAGCAGTTCAACCGACGGAGGACAGTACTTC.

The rearrangement uses TRBV19 and TRBJ2-7, with D possibly TRBD2 on 6 matching bases. Per the germline V gene, CDR1 is LNHDA and CDR2 is SQIVND (reference sequence). The CDR3 runs to 15 residues. The germline V and J ends were trimmed by 6 bases and 0 bases, with 15 bases remaining between them. CDR3 in amino acids: CASSSSSAYSYEQYF. CDR3 DNA sequence: TGTGCCAGTAGCTCCTCTAGCGCATACTCCTACGAGCAGTACTTC.

This clonotype was recorded many times. V usage is TRBV10-3 and J usage is TRBJ2-7; 9 nucleotides line up with TRBD1. The CDR3 is made up of 14 amino acids. CDR1 and CDR2 from the germline V gene are ENHRY and SYGVKD. Losses at the gene ends were 6 bases for V and 2 bases for J; bases not matched to a gene: 5. For the CDR3, the DNA is TGTGCCATCAGCCCGGGACAGGGTACCTACGAGCAGTACTTC. It codes for CAISPGQGTYEQYF.

This clonotype was counted a few times. The CDR3 spells CASSLGTGQPAYYGYTF. The DNA for the CDR3 is TGTGCCAGCAGCTTAGGGACGGGACAGCCGGCCTACTATGGCTACACCTTC. The chain uses TRBV7-9 and TRBJ1-2; TRBD1 matches at 7 bases. Germline V gene sequence: CDR1 SEHNR, CDR2 FQNEAQ (reference sequence). CDR3 length: 17 amino acids. V dropped 1 base and J dropped 3; count of bases not matched to a gene: 11.

In this sample, this clonotype turned up many times. V usage is TRBV5-1 and J usage is TRBJ2-7, with D possibly called TRBD1 or TRBD2 (5 bases each). V was pared by 4 bases and J by 3 bases, with 11 bases between. The germline gives CDR1 SGHRS, CDR2 YFSETQ. This CDR3 comprises 13 residues. CDR3 nucleotides: TGCGCCAGCAGCACGGGACCAGGCTACGAGCAGTACTTC. Translation gives CASSTGPGYEQYF.

This clonotype was seen a few times. J is TRBJ2-7 and V is TRBV27, with TRBD2 matching over 7 bases. J lost 2 bases, V lost 6 bases, and 7 bases had no gene match. The CDR3 extends over 14 amino acids. The germline V gene has CDR1 MNHEY and CDR2 SMNVEV (reference sequence). In DNA form, the CDR3 reads TGTGCCAGCAGCCGCGTCGGGAGGACCTACGAGCAGTACTTC. Protein sequence: CASSRVGRTYEQYF.

Remarks on this clonotype: This may arise from a read error, as a much more abundant clone is one base away. This chain connects TRBV12-3 or TRBV12-4 to TRBJ2-3; unclear D gene. V lost 7 bases and J lost 0, with 11 bases in between. The CDR3 consists of 14 residues. The CDR3 DNA reads TGTGCCAGCAACCCGCGCAAGAGCACAGATACGCAGTATTTT. This sequence encodes CASNPRKSTDTQYF.

The J gene is TRBJ2-7, the V gene TRBV5-6; the D gene is possibly TRBD1 (6 bases). The J call may be wrong; the DNA end is better matched by TRBJ2-5. The CDR3 loop spans 14 amino acids. In germline, CDR1 is SGHDT, CDR2 YYEEEE. CDR3 residues: CASSPPGHHQTQYF. The DNA of the CDR3 is TGTGCCAGCAGCCCGCCGGGACATCACCAGACCCAGTACTTC.

The chain links TRBV6-1 to TRBJ2-3; D might be TRBD2 (6 bases). Germline V lookup: CDR1 MNHNS, CDR2 SASEGT. The V gene lost 3 bases and the J gene lost 7 bases, with 17 bases spanning the gap. The CDR3 loop spans 15 amino acids. The CDR3: CASSDPGVTAYTQYF. DNA for the CDR3: TGTGCCAGCAGTGATCCGGGGGTCACGGCGTATACGCAGTATTTT.

This clonotype was seen ten or more times. The chain uses TRBV7-2 and TRBJ2-5, with 12 bases fitting TRBD2. V lost 2 bases and J lost 2; bases outside the gene matches: 6. The CDR3 consists of 17 residues. CDR1 SGHTA and CDR2 FQGNSA come from the germline V gene. The CDR3 DNA reads TGTGCCAGCAGCTTATTTCTCGGACTAGCGGGGCAAGAGACCCAGTACTTC. It is translated as CASSLFLGLAGQETQYF. Complete variable domain (other parts from reference TRBV7-2 and TRBJ2-5): GAGVSQSPSNKVTEKGKDVELRCDPISGHTALYWYRQSLGQGLEFLIYFQGNSAPDKSGLPSDRFSAERTGGSVSTLTIQRTQQEDSAVYLCASSLFLGLAGQETQYFGPGTRLLVL.

The chain joins TRBV5-1 to TRBJ2-6, with D unresolved. The CDR3 has 15 amino acids. Per the germline V gene, CDR1 is SGHRS and CDR2 is YFSETQ. V was trimmed by 5 bases and J by 0 bases, leaving 9 bases between them. In DNA form, the CDR3 reads TGCGCCAGCAGTCGGTCCCCCTCTGGGGCCAACGTCCTGACTTTC. Encoded protein: CASSRSPSGANVLTF.

V gene TRBV11-2 combines with J gene TRBJ2-1; possible D gene TRBD1, 5 bases. The V end was cut by 5 bases, the J end by 10 bases, with 15 bases between. The CDR3 has 13 residues. Germline values: CDR1 SGHAT, CDR2 FQNNGV. This CDR3 reads CASSQGSRQEQFF. The CDR3 DNA sequence: TGTGCCAGCAGCCAGGGATCTCGCCAGGAGCAGTTCTTC.

This rearrangement joins TRBV20-1 to TRBJ2-5; D tentatively reads TRBD1 or TRBD2 (5 bases each). This CDR3 has 15 residues. Germline lookup yields CDR1 DFQATT and CDR2 SNEGSKA (reference sequence). V was shortened by 4 bases and J by 6 bases, with 21 bases between the two germline ends. Here the CDR3 DNA reads TGCAGTGCTACCAACCCCCGGGGCCCCACGAAGACCCAGTACTTC. Protein product: CSATNPRGPTKTQYF.

V gene TRBV3-1 combines with J gene TRBJ1-1; no firm D call. This CDR3 is 16 amino acids long. V lost 0 bases to trimming and J lost 4 bases, with 15 bases between them. The germline V gene has CDR1 LGHDT and CDR2 YNNKEL (reference sequence). The CDR3 nucleotides read TGTGCCAGCAGCCAAGATTTTGCAGGCTCGGGCACTGAAGCTTTCTTT. Amino acids: CASSQDFAGSGTEAFF.